This T cell receptor beta chain was profiled in a study of blood T cell repertoires in COVID-19. Trimming cost V 2 bases and J 0 bases; bases outside gene matches: 8. Looked up from germline, CDR1 is SNHLY and CDR2 is FYNNEI. This CDR3 spans 18 amino acids. In the source study's methods: Reference gene primer amplification in the assay estimated nucleated cell counts. Assay: immunoSEQ multiplex PCR; the TCRdb copy retains only in-frame clones and omits some. The V and J calls and clone size are taken from that table; D and trimming were inferred from the DNA. Found here are some 300,000 clones, over 75% of them singletons; the top ten hold roughly 1%. The age range of participants was 18 to 89 years, with residence in fewer than 25 US areas. Resolution of symptoms, clearance, or two negative PCRs was present in recovered Cohort 3 donors.

The rearrangement uses TRBV2 and TRBJ2-2; TRBD1 aligns across 8 bases. Sequencing was performed on PBMCs or T cells enriched from blood (not recorded which). This clonotype originated in a woman aged 25 to 39 who had recovered from COVID-19. Written as DNA, the CDR3 is TGTGCCAGCAGTGAATTGTGGCAGGGGGCTGCGAACACCGGGGAGCTGTTTTTT. This gives the protein CASSELWQGAANTGELFF.